This T cell receptor beta chain was documented in a study of blood T cell repertoires in COVID-19. Overall study context: Samples representing acute and convalescent COVID-19 were sourced from the United States, Italy and Spain. T cells, B-cell-depleted T cells, or PBMCs provided the cDNA or gDNA that served as material.

TCRdb keeps only in-frame clones here, not all; method: immunoSEQ multiplex PCR. The sample has approximately 250,000 clones; 85% are singletons. The CDR3 extends over 13 amino acids. Unmatched junction bases numbered 7, after V lost 5 bases and J lost 8 bases. Germline V CDR1 and CDR2: MNHEY, SMNVEV (reference sequence). Individuals aged about 18 to 100 years were recruited from fewer than 25 US areas. The chain couples TRBV27 to TRBJ1-2; 8 bases are a match to TRBD1. The sample was PBMCs or T cells enriched from blood (not recorded which). The sequence derives from a woman between 45 and 60 years old with acute COVID-19. The CDR3 DNA is TGTGCCAGCAGTGCTCAGGGGGCGCAAGGCTACACCTTC. Amino acids: CASSAQGAQGYTF.